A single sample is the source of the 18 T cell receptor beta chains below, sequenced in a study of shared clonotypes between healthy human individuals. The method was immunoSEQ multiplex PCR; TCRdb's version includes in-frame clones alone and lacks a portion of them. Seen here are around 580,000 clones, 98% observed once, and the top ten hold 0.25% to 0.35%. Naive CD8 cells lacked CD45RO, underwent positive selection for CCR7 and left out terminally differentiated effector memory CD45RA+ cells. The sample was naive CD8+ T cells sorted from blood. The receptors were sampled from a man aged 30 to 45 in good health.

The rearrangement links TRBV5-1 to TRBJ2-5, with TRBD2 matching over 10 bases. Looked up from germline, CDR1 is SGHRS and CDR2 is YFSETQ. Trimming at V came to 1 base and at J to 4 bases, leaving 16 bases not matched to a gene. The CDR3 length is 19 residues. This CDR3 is CASSLRVAAGGPGPETQYF. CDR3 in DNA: TGCGCCAGCAGCTTGCGAGTGGCAGCGGGAGGGCCGGGCCCAGAGACCCAGTACTTC.

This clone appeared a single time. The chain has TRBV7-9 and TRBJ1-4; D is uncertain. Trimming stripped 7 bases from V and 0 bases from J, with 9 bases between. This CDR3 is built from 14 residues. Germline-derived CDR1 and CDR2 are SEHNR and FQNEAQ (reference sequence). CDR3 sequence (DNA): TGTGCCAGCACACCCTTCGCAACTAATGAAAAACTGTTTTTT. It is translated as CASTPFATNEKLFF. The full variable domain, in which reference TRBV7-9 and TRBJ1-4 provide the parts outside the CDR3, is DTGVSQNPRHKITKRGQNVTFRCDPISEHNRLYWYRQTLGQGPEFLTYFQNEAQLEKSRLLSDRFSAERPKGSFSTLEIQRTEQGDSAMYLCASTPFATNEKLFFGSGTQLSVL.

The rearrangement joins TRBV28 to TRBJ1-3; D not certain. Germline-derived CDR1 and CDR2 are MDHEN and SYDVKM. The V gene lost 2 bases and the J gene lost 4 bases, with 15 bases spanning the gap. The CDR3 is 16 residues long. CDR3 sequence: CASSLRSGYLGNTIYF. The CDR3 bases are TGTGCCAGCAGTTTACGGTCCGGGTATCTCGGAAACACCATATATTTT.

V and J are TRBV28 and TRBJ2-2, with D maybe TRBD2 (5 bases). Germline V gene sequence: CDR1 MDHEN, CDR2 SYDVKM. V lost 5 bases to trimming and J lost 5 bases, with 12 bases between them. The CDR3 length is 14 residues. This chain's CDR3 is CASSLRTGTGELFF. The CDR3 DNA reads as TGTGCCAGCAGTCTAAGGACGGGGACCGGGGAGCTGTTTTTT.

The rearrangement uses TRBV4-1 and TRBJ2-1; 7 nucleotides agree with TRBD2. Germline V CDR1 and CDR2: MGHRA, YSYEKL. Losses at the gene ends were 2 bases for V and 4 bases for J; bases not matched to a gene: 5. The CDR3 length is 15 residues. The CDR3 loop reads CASSQYVGGYNEQFF. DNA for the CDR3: TGCGCCAGCAGCCAATATGTGGGAGGGTACAATGAGCAGTTCTTC.

The CDR3 coding sequence is TGCAGCGTTGAAGATCGAGAGACTAACCCCTACGAGCAGTACTTC. Translated, it gives CSVEDRETNPYEQYF. V usage is TRBV29-1 and J usage is TRBJ2-7, with D maybe TRBD2 (5 bases). V was clipped by 0 bases and J by 2 bases, with 14 bases between them. CDR1 is SQVTM and CDR2 is ANQGSEA in the germline V gene. The CDR3 loop spans 15 amino acids.

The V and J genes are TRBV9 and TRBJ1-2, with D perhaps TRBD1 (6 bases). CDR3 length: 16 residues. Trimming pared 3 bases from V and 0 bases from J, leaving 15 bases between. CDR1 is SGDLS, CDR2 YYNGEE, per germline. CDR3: CASSAPGGAANYGYTF. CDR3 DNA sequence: TGTGCCAGCAGCGCCCCGGGGGGCGCAGCTAACTATGGCTACACCTTC.

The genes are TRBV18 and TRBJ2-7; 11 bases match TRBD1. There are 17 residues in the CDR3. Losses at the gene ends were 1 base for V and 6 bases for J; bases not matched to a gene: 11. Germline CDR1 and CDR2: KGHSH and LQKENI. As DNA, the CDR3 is TGTGCCAGCTCACCACTGAGTGGGACAGGGGGGACGAGCGAGCAGTACTTC. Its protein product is CASSPLSGTGGTSEQYF.

CDR3 nucleotides: TGCGCCAGCAGTGCCGGGACAGAGGCATCTCAGAACACCGGGGAGCTGTTTTTT. Translated, it gives CASSAGTEASQNTGELFF. V and J are TRBV10-2 and TRBJ2-2; 7 positions match TRBD1. The CDR3 runs 18 residues. Per germline, CDR1 WSHSY and CDR2 SAAADI. Trimming cost V 4 bases and J 1 base; bases outside gene matches: 12.

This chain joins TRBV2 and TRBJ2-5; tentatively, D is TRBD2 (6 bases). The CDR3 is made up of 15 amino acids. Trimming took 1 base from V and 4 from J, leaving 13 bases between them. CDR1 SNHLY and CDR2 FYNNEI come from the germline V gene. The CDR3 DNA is TGTGCCAGCAGTGAAGGCCTAGCGCTAGGAGAGACCCAGTACTTC. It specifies CASSEGLALGETQYF.

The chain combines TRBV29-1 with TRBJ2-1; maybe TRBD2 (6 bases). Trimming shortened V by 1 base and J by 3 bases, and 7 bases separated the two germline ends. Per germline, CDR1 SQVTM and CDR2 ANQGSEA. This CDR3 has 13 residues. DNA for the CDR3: TGCAGCGTTGAAGCGGGGGACTACAATGAGCAGTTCTTC. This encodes CSVEAGDYNEQFF.

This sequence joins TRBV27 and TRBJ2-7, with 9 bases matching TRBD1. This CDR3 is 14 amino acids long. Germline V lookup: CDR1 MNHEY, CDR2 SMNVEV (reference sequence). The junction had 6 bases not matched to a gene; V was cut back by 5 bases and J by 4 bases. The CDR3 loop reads CASSGVDRGYEQYF. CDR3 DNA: TGTGCCAGCAGTGGGGTCGACAGGGGGTACGAGCAGTACTTC.

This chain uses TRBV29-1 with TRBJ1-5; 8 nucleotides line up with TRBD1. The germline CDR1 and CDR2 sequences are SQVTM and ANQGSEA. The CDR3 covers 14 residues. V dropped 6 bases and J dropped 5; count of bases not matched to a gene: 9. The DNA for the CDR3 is TGCAGCGTCTCTACGGGACAGGTCCATCAGCCCCAGCATTTT. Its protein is CSVSTGQVHQPQHF.

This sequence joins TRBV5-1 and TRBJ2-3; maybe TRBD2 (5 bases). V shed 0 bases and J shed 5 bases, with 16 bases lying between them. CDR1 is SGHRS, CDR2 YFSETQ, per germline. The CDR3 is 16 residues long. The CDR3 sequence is CASSLGVGGPGDTQYF. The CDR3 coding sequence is TGCGCCAGCAGCTTGGGGGTTGGAGGTCCAGGAGATACGCAGTATTTT.

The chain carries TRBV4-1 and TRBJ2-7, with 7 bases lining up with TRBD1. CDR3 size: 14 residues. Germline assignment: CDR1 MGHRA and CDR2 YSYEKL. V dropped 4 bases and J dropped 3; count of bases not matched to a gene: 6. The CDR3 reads CASSPPGQRYEQYF. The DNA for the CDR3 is TGCGCCAGCAGCCCACCGGGACAGCGCTACGAGCAGTACTTC.

CDR3 DNA: TGTGCCAGCAGTTTAGTGGGTGGGTCGGATACGCAGTATTTT. It yields the protein CASSLVGGSDTQYF. The chain carries TRBV27 and TRBJ2-3; no clear D gene. V lost 2 bases to trimming and J lost 6 bases, with 12 bases between them. CDR3 length: 14 residues. Germline loops: CDR1 MNHEY, CDR2 SMNVEV (reference sequence).

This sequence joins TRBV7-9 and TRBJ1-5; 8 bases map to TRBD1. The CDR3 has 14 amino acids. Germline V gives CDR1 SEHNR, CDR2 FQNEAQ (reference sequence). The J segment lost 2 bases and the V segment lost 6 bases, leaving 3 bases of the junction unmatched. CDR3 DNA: TGTGCCAGCAGTCAGGACAGGGGCAATCAGCCCCAGCATTTT. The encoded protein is CASSQDRGNQPQHF.

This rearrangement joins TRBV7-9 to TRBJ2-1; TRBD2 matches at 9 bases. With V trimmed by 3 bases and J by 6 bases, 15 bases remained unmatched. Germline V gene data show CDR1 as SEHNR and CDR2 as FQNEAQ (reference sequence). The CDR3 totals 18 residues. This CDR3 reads CASSFPSSGAGGRNEQFF. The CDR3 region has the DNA TGTGCCAGCAGCTTTCCCTCCTCAGGGGCGGGAGGGCGCAATGAGCAGTTCTTC.